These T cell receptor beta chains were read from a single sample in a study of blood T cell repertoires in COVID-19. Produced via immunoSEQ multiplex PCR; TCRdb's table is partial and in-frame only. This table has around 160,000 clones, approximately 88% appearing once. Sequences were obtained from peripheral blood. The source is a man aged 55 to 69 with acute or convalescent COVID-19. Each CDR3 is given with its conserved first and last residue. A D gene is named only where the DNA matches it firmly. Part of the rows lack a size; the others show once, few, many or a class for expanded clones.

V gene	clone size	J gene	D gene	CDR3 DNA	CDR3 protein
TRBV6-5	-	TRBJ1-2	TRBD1	TGTGCCAGCAACAGGGGGACTAACTATGGCTACACCTTC	CASNRGTNYGYTF
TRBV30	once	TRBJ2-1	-	TGTGCCTGTGATGGTTGGCCGGGCAGGGTCCAAAACAATGAGCAGTTCTTC	CACDGWPGRVQNNEQFF
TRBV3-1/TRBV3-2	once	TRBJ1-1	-	TGTGCCAGCAGCCCAGTAGGAGCCCCCGGGGCTTTCTTT	CASSPVGAPGAFF
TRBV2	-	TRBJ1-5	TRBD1	TGTGCCAGCAGTGAAACAGGTCAGGCAGGGGGAGATCAGCCCCAGCATTTT	CASSETGQAGGDQPQHF
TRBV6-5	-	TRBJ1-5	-	TGTGCCAGCAGTCTACAGAATCAGCCCCAGCATTTT	CASSLQNQPQHF
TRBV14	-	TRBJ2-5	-	TGTGCCAGCAGCCAAGATGCGGTGATAATGGCCAGGGGCAAGACCCAGTACTTC	CASSQDAVIMARGKTQYF
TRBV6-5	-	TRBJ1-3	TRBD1	TGTGCCAGCGAGAGGGACAGGGGCTCTGGAAACACCATATATTTT	CASERDRGSGNTIYF
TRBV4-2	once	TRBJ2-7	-	TGTGCCAGCAGCCAGGCGGGGAGGCGTCCGGGCGAGCAGTACTTC	CASSQAGRRPGEQYF
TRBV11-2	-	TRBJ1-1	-	TGTGCCAGCAGCTCCAAGGGCAGGGGCACTGAAGCTTTCTTT	CASSSKGRGTEAFF
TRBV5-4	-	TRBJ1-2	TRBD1	TGTGCCAGCAGCCTGGGACAGGGCTGGGATGGCTACACCTTC	CASSLGQGWDGYTF
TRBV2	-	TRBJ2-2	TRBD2	TGTGCCAGCAGTCGACTAGCGGGGGGTACCGGGGAGCTGTTTTTT	CASSRLAGGTGELFF
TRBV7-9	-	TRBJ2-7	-	TGTGCCAGCAGCGTCGACATTGAGCAGTACTTC	CASSVDIEQYF
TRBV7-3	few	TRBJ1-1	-	TGTGCCAGCAGCTCTTTGGGGCTGAGGACTGAAGCTTTCTTT	CASSSLGLRTEAFF
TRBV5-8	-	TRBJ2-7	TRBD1	TGTGCCAGCAGCAGGACAGGGGGCGGGTACGAGCAGTACTTC	CASSRTGGGYEQYF
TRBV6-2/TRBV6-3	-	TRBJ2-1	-	TGTGCCAGCAGCCTACAGGGTAATGAGCAGTTCTTC	CASSLQGNEQFF
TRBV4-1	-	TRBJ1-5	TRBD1	TGCGCCAGCAGCCAAGATGGGACAGGAAAGCCCCAGCATTTT	CASSQDGTGKPQHF
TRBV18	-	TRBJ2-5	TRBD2	TGTGCCAGCTCGGCGGGGGTAGGCAGGAGACAAGAGACCCAGTACTTC	CASSAGVGRRQETQYF
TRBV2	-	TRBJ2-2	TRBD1	TGTGCCAGCAGCATCCCCGGGACAGGGGGAACCGGGGAGCTGTTTTTT	CASSIPGTGGTGELFF
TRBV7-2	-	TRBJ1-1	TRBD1	TGTGCCAGCAGCCTTTGGGGGTCAGGGGGACGAACTGAAGCTTTCTTT	CASSLWGSGGRTEAFF
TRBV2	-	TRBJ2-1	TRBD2	TGTGCCAGCAGTGAAAGCGGGGGGTACAATGAGCAGTTCTTC	CASSESGGYNEQFF
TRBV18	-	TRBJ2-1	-	TGTGCCAGCTCACCTGGGCAGAGAACCTACAATGAGCAGTTCTTC	CASSPGQRTYNEQFF
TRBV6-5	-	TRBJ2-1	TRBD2	TGTGCCAGCAGTCTTGCGGGGGGAGCCTACAATGAGCAGTTCTTC	CASSLAGGAYNEQFF
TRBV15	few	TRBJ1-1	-	TGTGCCACCAGCAGAGAGGCATCGGCGGCGCATGGGGAAGCTTTCTTT	CATSREASAAHGEAFF
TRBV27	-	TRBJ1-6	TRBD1	TGTGCCAGCAGTGACTCCGGGACAGGTTTAAGCTCACCCCTCCACTTT	CASSDSGTGLSSPLHF
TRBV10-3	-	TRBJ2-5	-	TGTGCCATCGGCGAGCGGGAGACCCAGTACTTC	CAIGERETQYF
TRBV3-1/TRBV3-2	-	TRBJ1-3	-	TGTGCCAGCAGCCAAGAGGGCGGAGGCTCTGGAAACACCATATATTTT	CASSQEGGGSGNTIYF
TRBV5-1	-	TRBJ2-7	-	TGCGCCAGCAGCCACGGGGGGCAGGAACAAAACGAGCAGTACTTC	CASSHGGQEQNEQYF
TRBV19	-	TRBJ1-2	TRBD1	TGTGCCAGTAGTAACAGGGGTGCGAGTGGCTACACCTTC	CASSNRGASGYTF
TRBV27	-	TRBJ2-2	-	TGTGCCAGCAGCCTAAACACCGGGGAGCTGTTTTTT	CASSLNTGELFF
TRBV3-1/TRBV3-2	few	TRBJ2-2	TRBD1	TGTGCCAGCAGGCGACAGGGTAACACCGGGGAGCTGTTTTTT	CASRRQGNTGELFF
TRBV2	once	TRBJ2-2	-	TGTGCCAGCAGGGGTCGTTCAGGAAACACCGGGGAGCTGTTTTTT	CASRGRSGNTGELFF
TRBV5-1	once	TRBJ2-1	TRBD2	TGCGCCAGCAGCTTGCAAACTAGCGGGGGGGTCTCCTACAATGAGCAGTTCTTC	CASSLQTSGGVSYNEQFF
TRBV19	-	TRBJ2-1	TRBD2	TGTGCCAGTAGTCGAAAACTAGCGGGAGTTCTCTACAATGAGCAGTTCTTC	CASSRKLAGVLYNEQFF
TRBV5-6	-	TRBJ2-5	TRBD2	TGTGCCAGCAGCTTGGGAGGCGCCAGCGGGAGGGAGACCCAGTACTTC	CASSLGGASGRETQYF
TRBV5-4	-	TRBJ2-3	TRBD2	TGTGCCAGCAGCTTGGTGGCGGGGGGGTTCGCAGATACGCAGTATTTT	CASSLVAGGFADTQYF
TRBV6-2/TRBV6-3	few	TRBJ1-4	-	TGTGCCAGCAGTTACGGGGCCGCAGCAACTAATGAAAAACTGTTTTTT	CASSYGAAATNEKLFF
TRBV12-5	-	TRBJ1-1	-	TGTGCTAGTGGTTTAGAGGAGAACACTGAAGCTTTCTTT	CASGLEENTEAFF
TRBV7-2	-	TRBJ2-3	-	TGTGCCAGCAGCTATCCGTCGGGGAGCACAGATACGCAGTATTTT	CASSYPSGSTDTQYF
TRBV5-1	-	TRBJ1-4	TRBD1	TGCGCCAGCAGCCGGGACAGGGAAAGAGAAAAACTGTTTTTT	CASSRDREREKLFF
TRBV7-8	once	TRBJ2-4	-	TGTGCCAGCAGCTTATATCAGGGTACCAACATTCAGTACTTC	CASSLYQGTNIQYF
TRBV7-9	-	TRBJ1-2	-	TGTGCCAGCAGCCCCCTCCGAGACGCGCCGGCGGTGAGCACCTTC	CASSPLRDAPAVSTF
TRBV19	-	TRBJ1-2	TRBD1	TGTGCCAGTAGTACGACAGGGATCTATGGCTACACCTTC	CASSTTGIYGYTF
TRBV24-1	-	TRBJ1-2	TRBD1	TGTGCCACCAGTGGAATGGACAGGGGCGGCTACACCTTC	CATSGMDRGGYTF
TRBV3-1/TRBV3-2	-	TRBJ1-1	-	TGTGCCAGCAGCCCTGGCTGGACTGAAGCTTTCTTT	CASSPGWTEAFF
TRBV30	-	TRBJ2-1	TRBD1	TGTGCCTGGAGTGACGGGACAGGGTACAATGAGCAGTTCTTC	CAWSDGTGYNEQFF
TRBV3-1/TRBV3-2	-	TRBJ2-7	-	TGTGCCAGCAGTCCCGGTCCCGAGGGCTACGAGCAGTACTTC	CASSPGPEGYEQYF
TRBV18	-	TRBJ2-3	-	TGTGCCAGCTCATCACAGGCTGAGACTAGCACAGATACGCAGTATTTT	CASSSQAETSTDTQYF
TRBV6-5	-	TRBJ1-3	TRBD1	TGTGCCAGCAGCCCCGGGACAGGGATGTATAGCACCATATATTTT	CASSPGTGMYSTIYF
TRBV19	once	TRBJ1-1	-	TGTGCCAGCTGCCCACAGGGGAACACTGAAGCTTTCTTT	CASCPQGNTEAFF
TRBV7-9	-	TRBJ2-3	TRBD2	TGTGCCAGCAGCGCCCGTGGGGGCGGGGGGGCGTCAGATACGCAGTATTTT	CASSARGGGGASDTQYF